These 28 T cell receptor beta chains share one sample of origin, sequenced in a study of T cells after yellow fever vaccination. TCRdb passed the 5' RACE reads through MiXCR, listing each CDR3 protein once. The sample holds some 240,000 distinct CDR3 sequences, about 5% seen once. The material sequenced was CD4+ T cells sorted from PBMCs, taken on the day of the yellow fever booster vaccination. The receptors come from a man aged 18 to 30 who received the YFV17D yellow fever vaccine.

This clonotype was counted a few times. The J gene is TRBJ1-3, the V gene TRBV5-1; D is unresolved. Looked up from germline, CDR1 is SGHRS and CDR2 is YFSETQ. V lost 0 bases and J lost 3, with 10 bases in between. This CDR3 spans 15 amino acids. The CDR3 region is CASSLDVRNGNTIYF. The CDR3 region has the DNA TGCGCCAGCAGCTTGGACGTTAGAAATGGAAACACCATATATTTT.

This clonotype has only a few counts. The rearrangement uses TRBV6-5 and TRBJ1-5, with D uncertain. Trimming took 0 bases from V and 6 from J, leaving 15 bases between them. The CDR3 extends over 16 amino acids. CDR1 is MNHEY, CDR2 SVGAGI, per germline. The CDR3 is CASSYSQTAGSQPQHF. As DNA, the CDR3 is TGTGCCAGCAGTTACTCACAGACGGCCGGGTCTCAGCCCCAGCATTTT.

This clonotype occurred a few times. The rearrangement joins TRBV6-2 or TRBV6-3 to TRBJ1-1, with TRBD1 identical over 7 bases. Germline V gene data show CDR1 as MNHEY and CDR2 as SVGEGT. This CDR3 spans 16 amino acids. V was pared by 4 bases and J by 1 base, with 9 bases of the junction left unmatched. DNA of the CDR3: TGTGCCAGCAGTTCGATCCCTGGACAGGAGAACACTGAAGCTTTCTTT. Protein product: CASSSIPGQENTEAFF.

There are a few counts of this clonotype. The V gene is TRBV5-4, the J gene TRBJ2-7, with 7 positions matching TRBD1. The germline V gene has CDR1 SGHNT and CDR2 YYREEE (reference sequence). Trimming took 0 bases from V and 6 from J; bases not matched to a gene: 6. This CDR3 region has 14 residues. CDR3 coding DNA: TGTGCCAGCAGCTTGGGCAGGGGGAGTGGCGAGCAGTACGTC. It codes for CASSLGRGSGEQYV.

This clonotype was found many times. CDR3 in amino acids: CASSLGGGAGGELFF. The CDR3 coding sequence is TGTGCCAGCAGCTTAGGTGGGGGGGCCGGCGGGGAGCTGTTTTTT. This chain joins TRBV7-8 and TRBJ2-2; weak D call: TRBD2 (7 bases). Germline CDR1 is SGHVS and CDR2 is FQNEAQ. With 1 base removed from V and 7 bases from J, the gap between germline ends came to 13 bases. The CDR3 has 15 residues.

This clonotype was detected ten times or more. This chain connects TRBV11-2 to TRBJ1-1; D not certain. The length of the CDR3 is 13 residues. The V and J ends lost 3 bases and 6 bases respectively, with 11 bases between them. Germline V lookup: CDR1 SGHAT, CDR2 FQNNGV. CDR3 in amino acids: CASSLGTRAEAFF. CDR3 sequence (DNA): TGTGCCAGCAGCTTGGGAACGAGAGCTGAAGCTTTCTTT.

As to this clonotype: A much larger clonotype is one base distant, so this may be a read error. The rearrangement links TRBV6-5 to TRBJ1-1, with D unresolved. Germline V lookup: CDR1 MNHEY, CDR2 SVGAGI. The CDR3 contains 13 residues. The CDR3 sequence: CDSSYGLNTEAFF. CDR3 nucleotide sequence: TGTGACAGCAGTTACGGGTTGAACACTGAAGCTTTCTTT.

In its sample, this clonotype was seen a few times. The chain's CDR3 is CASTLRDRGIQYF. The CDR3 bases are TGTGCCAGCACCCTGCGGGATCGGGGCATTCAGTACTTC. V is TRBV12-3 or TRBV12-4 and J is TRBJ2-4, with D tentatively TRBD2 (6 bases). The CDR3 is made up of 13 amino acids. Trimming cost V 7 bases and J 9 bases, with 16 bases left between them.

The chain carries TRBV11-1 and TRBJ2-2; tentatively, D is TRBD1 (6 bases). Germline V gives CDR1 SGHAT, CDR2 FQDESV (reference sequence). This CDR3 has 16 residues. Trimming removed 5 bases from V and 6 bases from J, with 19 bases in between. For the CDR3, the DNA is TGTGCCAGCAGCCTGGACAGCCCCTACGGCGCCGGGGAGCTGTTTTTT. Amino acids: CASSLDSPYGAGELFF.

The sample holds a few counts of this clonotype. The chain links TRBV4-2 to TRBJ2-5; 8 bases fit TRBD1. Germline CDR1 is LGHNA and CDR2 is YNFKEQ. The CDR3 totals 11 residues. The junction had 0 bases not matched to a gene; V was cut back by 8 bases and J by 4 bases. The CDR3 is CASGTGETQYF. Here the CDR3 DNA reads TGTGCCAGCGGGACAGGAGAGACCCAGTACTTC.

In this sample, this clonotype turned up a few times. The rearrangement joins TRBV20-1 to TRBJ1-2; a weak D match, TRBD1 (5 bases). The length of the CDR3 is 12 residues. Trimming took 6 bases from V and 6 from J, leaving 14 bases between them. Germline assignment: CDR1 DFQATT and CDR2 SNEGSKA (reference sequence). The CDR3 spells CSAWKLGDGYTF. The CDR3 bases are TGCAGTGCCTGGAAGCTAGGGGATGGCTACACCTTC.

The chain links TRBV18 to TRBJ1-1; D gene ambiguous. V was pared by 2 bases and J by 3 bases, with 7 bases between. Germline values: CDR1 KGHSH, CDR2 LQKENI. The CDR3 covers 13 residues. The CDR3 sequence is CASSPGEYTEAFF. The DNA of the CDR3 is TGTGCCAGCTCACCAGGCGAGTACACTGAAGCTTTCTTT.

In this sample, this clonotype turned up a few times. V and J are TRBV20-1 and TRBJ1-1; perhaps TRBD1 as D (6 bases). The CDR3 runs 11 residues. Looked up from germline, CDR1 is DFQATT and CDR2 is SNEGSKA (reference sequence). Trimming stripped 6 bases from V and 5 bases from J, with 10 bases between. Here the CDR3 reads CSAPGATEAFF. CDR3 bases: TGCAGTGCCCCGGGGGCTACTGAAGCTTTCTTT.

This clonotype has ten or more counts. This chain uses TRBV12-3 or TRBV12-4 with TRBJ2-2; 7 bases align to TRBD2. Trimming removed 8 bases from V and 6 bases from J; junction bases left unmatched: 18. The CDR3 extends over 17 amino acids. The CDR3 DNA follows: TGTGCCAGCCGTCACCCTGGGGGGGAAAGATGGGCCGGGGAGCTGTTTTTT. Amino acid sequence: CASRHPGGERWAGELFF.

This chain joins TRBV19 and TRBJ2-5; 12 bases align to TRBD1. The V gene's germline CDR1 is LNHDA and CDR2 SQIVND (reference sequence). V shed 1 base and J 5 bases; nucleotides not matched to a gene: 2. There are 15 residues in the CDR3. CDR3 residues: CASSIGDRGPETQYF. The DNA of the CDR3 is TGTGCCAGTAGTATAGGGGACAGGGGGCCGGAGACCCAGTACTTC.

This rearrangement joins TRBV20-1 to TRBJ1-5; 7 nucleotides agree with TRBD1. Germline CDR1 is DFQATT and CDR2 is SNEGSKA (reference sequence). The CDR3 runs 13 residues. V trimming: 5 bases; J trimming: 4 bases; junction bases outside the gene matches: 5. CDR3 nucleotide sequence: TGCAGTGCTTCGACAGGGCGGAATCAGCCCCAGCATTTT. Translation gives CSASTGRNQPQHF.

J is TRBJ2-5 and V is TRBV11-3, with D possibly being TRBD1 (6 bases). V shed 2 bases and J shed 5 bases, with 18 bases lying between them. The CDR3 sequence is 16 residues long. Per germline, CDR1 SGHNT and CDR2 YENEEA. Written as DNA, the CDR3 is TGTGCCAGCAGCTTATCGGGACCGGGACATGAGGAGACCCAGTACTTC. Encoded protein: CASSLSGPGHEETQYF.

This clonotype was counted a few times. The rearrangement uses TRBV5-1 and TRBJ2-7; the D gene is possibly TRBD2 (5 bases). The CDR3 covers 14 residues. Germline V lookup: CDR1 SGHRS, CDR2 YFSETQ. V lost 0 bases to trimming and J lost 5 bases, with 12 bases between them. The CDR3 coding sequence is TGCGCCAGCAGCTTGGACCCCAGCGGAGACGAGCAGTACTTC. This translates into CASSLDPSGDEQYF.

The gene calls are TRBV6-1 and TRBJ1-1, with no clear D. The CDR3 is made up of 15 amino acids. Germline V gene lookup returns CDR1 MNHNS and CDR2 SASEGT. Trimming removed 4 bases at V and 1 base at J, with 13 bases between. CDR3 residues: CASSVHSAGNTEAFF. CDR3 nucleotides: TGTGCCAGCAGTGTTCATAGCGCGGGGAACACTGAAGCTTTCTTT.

V usage is TRBV12-3 or TRBV12-4 and J usage is TRBJ2-7; a possible D gene is TRBD2 (6 bases). V was trimmed by 6 bases and J by 2 bases, leaving 17 bases between them. The CDR3 is made up of 15 amino acids. The CDR3 DNA reads as TGTGCCAGCAGCCCTCTTAGGAGGAGGGCCTACGAGCAGTACTTC. Amino acid sequence: CASSPLRRRAYEQYF.

This sequence joins TRBV18 and TRBJ2-1, with TRBD2 as a possible D gene (6 bases). Trimming shortened V by 3 bases and J by 12 bases, and 24 bases separated the two germline ends. Per the germline V gene, CDR1 is KGHSH and CDR2 is LQKENI. This CDR3 spans 16 amino acids. The DNA for the CDR3 is TGTGCCAGCTCACCCTATCGGGACTGGGGGGATCTTGGGCAGTTCTTC. As protein: CASSPYRDWGDLGQFF.

This clonotype was recorded at least ten times. This chain joins TRBV27 and TRBJ1-2, with TRBD1 matching over 9 bases. With 6 bases clipped from V and 7 bases from J, the junction kept 6 bases outside the gene matches. Germline V gives CDR1 MNHEY, CDR2 SMNVEV (reference sequence). The CDR3 contains 13 residues. For the CDR3, the DNA is TGTGCCAGCAGGACCGGGACAGGGTTTGGCTACACCTTC. Residues: CASRTGTGFGYTF.

This clonotype appeared many times. The CDR3, as DNA: TGCAGTGCTAGAGAGGACACAGATACGCAGTATTTT. This gives the protein CSAREDTDTQYF. The chain employs TRBV20-1 and TRBJ2-3, with D unresolved. V shed 0 bases and J shed 2 bases, with 3 bases lying between them. CDR1 DFQATT and CDR2 SNEGSKA come from the germline V gene (reference sequence). The length of the CDR3 is 12 residues.

This clonotype was counted only a few times. The V gene is TRBV11-2, the J gene TRBJ2-1; 15 bases are shared with TRBD2. CDR3 size: 22 residues. The germline V gene has CDR1 SGHAT and CDR2 FQNNGV. The V segment lost 2 bases and the J segment 1 base; nucleotides outside the gene matches: 15. CDR3 sequence (DNA): TGTGCCAGCAGCTTACGTCGGCGAGGCGGACTAGCGGGGGGGCCTTCCTACAATGAGCAGTTCTTC. Its translation is CASSLRRRGGLAGGPSYNEQFF.

This clonotype came up many times. The V and J genes are TRBV29-1 and TRBJ1-2, with a tentative D call TRBD1 (5 bases). V lost 5 bases to trimming and J lost 0 bases, with 13 bases between them. Germline-derived CDR1 and CDR2 are SQVTM and ANQGSEA. The CDR3 covers 14 residues. The CDR3 protein is CSVKGTLPNYGYTF. CDR3 bases: TGCAGCGTTAAAGGGACTTTGCCTAACTATGGCTACACCTTC.

The chain links TRBV28 to TRBJ2-1, with a weak D call TRBD1 (6 bases). This CDR3 spans 13 amino acids. The V gene's germline CDR1 is MDHEN and CDR2 SYDVKM. Trimming took 7 bases from V and 10 from J, leaving 17 bases between them. The CDR3 DNA sequence: TGTGCCAGCATCGATAGGGGGAAAGGCGAGCAGTTCTTC. Its protein is CASIDRGKGEQFF.

V gene TRBV5-4 combines with J gene TRBJ2-6, with D perhaps TRBD2 (6 bases). Germline loops: CDR1 SGHNT, CDR2 YYREEE (reference sequence). Trimming left V 4 bases short and J 1 base short, with 9 bases between. This CDR3 contains 15 residues. The CDR3 nucleotides read TGTGCCAGCAGCGGGGGAGGATCTGGGGCCAACGTCCTGACTTTC. This gives the protein CASSGGGSGANVLTF.

This clonotype was found a few times. V gene TRBV7-9 combines with J gene TRBJ1-2; unclear D gene. Germline loops: CDR1 SEHNR, CDR2 FQNEAQ (reference sequence). Trimming removed 4 bases at V and 1 base at J, with 7 bases between. This CDR3 contains 13 residues. The CDR3 DNA reads as TGTGCCAGCAGCTCTGACAATAACTATGGCTACACCTTC. It encodes CASSSDNNYGYTF.